Listed here are 6 T cell receptor beta chains from one sample, sequenced in a study of CD8+CD57+ T cells in acquired aplastic anemia (dated by TCRdb to the late 2010s). Flow cytometry had shown CD8+CD57+ cell expansion in the patients selected for sequencing. TCRdb lists the instrument as Illumina HiSeq 2000. Profiling of TCR beta VDJ combinations and CDR3 sequences used genomic DNA as the template. TCRdb cleaned the public reads at Q25 with fastp, built clones with MiXCR and kept in-frame beta chains. Every distinct CDR3 protein forms one entry, paired with its most common genes and DNA. The sample yields more than 95,000 distinct CDR3 sequences; about 40% were counted once. The ten biggest clones cover around 2.5% of the sample. Sample: sorted CD4+, CD8+, or CD8+CD57+ T cells (not recorded which) from PBMCs. The origin of the receptors is a human donor with aplastic anemia.

The chain combines TRBV10-3 with TRBJ1-4; the D is unclear. V was clipped by 4 bases and J by 2 bases, with 5 bases between them. The CDR3 loop spans 13 amino acids. The germline CDR1 and CDR2 sequences are ENHRY and SYGVKD. The CDR3: CAISGGTNEKLFF. In nucleotides, the CDR3 is TGTGCCATCAGTGGAGGGACTAATGAAAAACTGTTTTTT.

The count of this clonotype is one. This may be a read error, as it is one base from a much larger clone. CDR3 loop: CASSLGWILAKNIQYF. Written as DNA, the CDR3 is TGTGCCAGCAGCTTAGGGTGGATATTAGCCAAAAACATTCAGTACTTC. The chain combines TRBV11-2 with TRBJ2-4; D gene ambiguous. CDR3 length: 16 amino acids. Trimming removed 1 base from V and 0 bases from J, with 10 bases in between. The germline V gene has CDR1 SGHAT and CDR2 FQNNGV.

V usage is TRBV20-1 and J usage is TRBJ2-3; 11 bases are a match to TRBD2. CDR3 length: 14 residues. V lost 6 bases to trimming and J lost 4 bases; unmatched junction nucleotides: 6. Looked up from germline, CDR1 is DFQATT and CDR2 is SNEGSKA (reference sequence). As DNA, the CDR3 is TGCAGTGCCATTAGCGGGGGGGCCCCAGATACGCAGTATTTT. Translating it yields CSAISGGAPDTQYF.

On this clonotype itself: A much larger clone lies a single base off, so this may be a read error. The chain links TRBV5-4 to TRBJ1-4; D not certain. The germline V gene has CDR1 SGHNT and CDR2 YYREEE (reference sequence). This CDR3 is 15 amino acids long. The CDR3 DNA is TGTGCCAGCAGCTTGGACGGCAAGAAGAATGGAAAACTGTTTTTT. Protein: CASSLDGKKNGKLFF.

This clonotype was seen repeatedly, ten times or more. The genes are TRBV6-5 and TRBJ1-2; D remains unclear. V was cut by 0 bases and J by 10 bases, with 15 bases left in between. From germline, CDR1 is MNHEY and CDR2 SVGAGI. This CDR3 is built from 14 residues. The CDR3 loop reads CASSYSRAPVDYTF. CDR3 nucleotides: TGTGCCAGCAGTTACTCCCGGGCCCCCGTGGACTACACCTTC.

The CDR3 DNA is TGTGCCAGCAGTTACTCCCAGGGGGAGGAAGCTTTCTTT. Amino acid sequence: CASSYSQGEEAFF. The rearrangement joins TRBV6-5 to TRBJ1-1, with TRBD1 matching 7 bases. There are 13 residues in the CDR3. The trim removed 0 bases at V and 8 bases at J, leaving 3 bases unmatched. Germline CDR1 and CDR2: MNHEY and SVGAGI.